The 12 T cell receptor beta chains in this list originate from one sample, sequenced in a study of PD-L1 blockade in urothelial cancer. Time point in this sample: pretreatment peripheral blood. Measured with immunoSEQ multiplex PCR; TCRdb has only the in-frame clones, and not every one. The repertoire holds around 82,000 clones, about 83% seen once, with about 2.1% in the top ten. The sequencing here drew on PBMCs, taken around atezolizumab (anti-PD-L1) treatment. The receptors were sampled from a man between 60 and 75 years old with urothelial cancer.

This chain uses TRBV7-8 with TRBJ1-6, with 10 bases lining up with TRBD1. J gave up 7 bases and V 3 bases, and 6 bases lay outside the gene matches. Per germline, CDR1 SGHVS and CDR2 FQNEAQ. The CDR3 covers 16 residues. The CDR3 sequence: CASSFPGGQGNSPLHF. The CDR3 DNA reads TGTGCCAGCAGCTTCCCGGGGGGACAGGGGAATTCACCCCTCCACTTT. The variable domain in full, with the rest retrieved from reference TRBV7-8 and TRBJ1-6, is GAGVSQSPRYKVAKRGQDVALRCDPISGHVSLFWYQQALGQGPEFLTYFQNEAQLDKSGLPSDRFFAERPEGSVSTLKIQRTQQEDSAVYLCASSFPGGQGNSPLHFGNGTRLTVT.

This chain uses TRBV29-1 with TRBJ2-1, with D tentatively TRBD1 (6 bases). CDR3 length equals 15 residues. Trimming removed 5 bases at V and 9 bases at J, with 23 bases between. Germline-derived CDR1 and CDR2 are SQVTM and ANQGSEA. The CDR3 DNA is TGCAGCGTTAGAATTACAGGTACAGGGTTAGGTGAGCAGTTCTTC. As protein: CSVRITGTGLGEQFF.

V gene TRBV7-9 combines with J gene TRBJ2-7; 10 bases map to TRBD1. Germline assignment: CDR1 SEHNR and CDR2 FQNEAQ (reference sequence). V lost 5 bases, J lost 1 base, and 2 bases stayed unmatched. CDR3 length: 14 amino acids. This CDR3 is CASSRQGASYEQYF. CDR3 nucleotide sequence: TGTGCCAGCAGCCGACAGGGGGCTTCCTACGAGCAGTACTTC.

V usage is TRBV4-1 and J usage is TRBJ1-4; D may be TRBD1 (6 bases). The germline V and J ends were trimmed by 4 bases and 5 bases, with 20 bases remaining between them. This CDR3 is 17 amino acids long. Germline CDR1 and CDR2: MGHRA and YSYEKL. CDR3 in amino acids: CASSPRGGVRGNEKLFF. The CDR3 nucleotides are TGCGCCAGCAGCCCCCGAGGTGGAGTCAGGGGAAATGAAAAACTGTTTTTT.

The rearrangement joins TRBV5-1 to TRBJ2-1, with a tentative D call TRBD2 (6 bases). There are 16 residues in the CDR3. Trimming removed 0 bases from V and 2 bases from J, with 12 bases in between. Germline CDR1 is SGHRS and CDR2 is YFSETQ. CDR3 nucleotide sequence: TGCGCCAGCAGCTTGGAGATAGCGGATGCCTACAATGAGCAGTTCTTC. As protein: CASSLEIADAYNEQFF. Full variable domain (remainder filled in from reference TRBV5-1 and TRBJ2-1): KAGVTQTPRYLIKTRGQQVTLSCSPISGHRSVSWYQQTPGQGLQFLFEYFSETQRNKGNFPGRFSGRQFSNSRSEMNVSTLELGDSALYLCASSLEIADAYNEQFFGPGTRLTVL.

V gene TRBV6-5 combines with J gene TRBJ1-2; D is possibly TRBD1 (6 bases). The CDR3 loop spans 14 amino acids. Germline CDR1 is MNHEY and CDR2 is SVGAGI. V was pared by 2 bases and J by 2 bases, with 9 bases between. In DNA form, the CDR3 reads TGTGCCAGCAGTTACGGACAGATGAACTATGGCTACACCTTC. As protein: CASSYGQMNYGYTF.

The genes are TRBV2 and TRBJ2-7; 8 bases agree with TRBD1. The CDR3 runs to 14 residues. CDR1 and CDR2 (germline): SNHLY, FYNNEI. J lost 0 bases, V lost 7 bases, and 5 bases had no gene match. The CDR3 protein is CASKKGQDSYEQYF. As DNA, the CDR3 is TGTGCCAGCAAAAAGGGACAGGACTCCTACGAGCAGTACTTC. Full variable domain (outside the CDR3, taken from reference TRBV2 and TRBJ2-7): EPEVTQTPSHQVTQMGQEVILRCVPISNHLYFYWYRQILGQKVEFLVSFYNNEISEKSEIFDDQFSVERPDGSNFTLKIRSTKLEDSAMYFCASKKGQDSYEQYFGPGTRLTVT.

The chain employs TRBV6-5 and TRBJ1-1, with 10 bases that match TRBD1. Germline V gene data show CDR1 as MNHEY and CDR2 as SVGAGI. The length of the CDR3 is 12 residues. Germline trimming cut 6 bases from V and 10 bases from J; bases unmatched to any gene: 5. CDR3 loop: CASSRQGAPAFF. The DNA of the CDR3 is TGTGCCAGCAGCCGACAGGGGGCGCCAGCTTTCTTT.

V is TRBV5-6 and J is TRBJ2-5; D is possibly TRBD2 (6 bases). The V gene's germline CDR1 is SGHDT and CDR2 YYEEEE. CDR3 length: 15 residues. V gave up 1 base and J gave up 5 bases, with 15 bases separating them. The DNA for the CDR3 is TGTGCCAGCAGCTTGACGACGGGGGTTTTGGAGACCCAGTACTTC. It encodes CASSLTTGVLETQYF.

The V gene is TRBV20-1, the J gene TRBJ1-2; D possibly corresponds to TRBD1 (6 bases). The CDR3 sequence is 10 residues long. From germline, CDR1 is DFQATT and CDR2 SNEGSKA (reference sequence). V was pared by 5 bases and J by 7 bases, with 8 bases between. CDR3 DNA sequence: TGCAGTGCTGGGGGGGCTGGCTACACCTTC. It encodes CSAGGAGYTF.

The chain uses TRBV18 and TRBJ2-5; TRBD1 matches at 7 bases. The CDR3 loop spans 13 amino acids. CDR1 is KGHSH and CDR2 is LQKENI in the germline V gene. V was pared by 3 bases and J by 5 bases, with 3 bases of the junction left unmatched. The chain's CDR3 is CASSPDRIETQYF. The DNA for the CDR3 is TGTGCCAGCTCACCGGACAGGATCGAGACCCAGTACTTC.

Here the CDR3 DNA reads TGTGCCAGCAGCTTAGAGAACAGGACCCCCTCACCCCTCCACTTT. This gives the protein CASSLENRTPSPLHF. The chain combines TRBV13 with TRBJ1-6; perhaps TRBD1 as D (5 bases). V was pared by 1 base and J by 10 bases, with 14 bases between. This CDR3 comprises 15 residues. CDR1 and CDR2 (germline): PRHDT, FYEKMQ (reference sequence). Filled out from reference TRBV13 and TRBJ1-6, the complete variable domain reads AAGVIQSPRHLIKEKRETATLKCYPIPRHDTVYWYQQGPGQDPQFLISFYEKMQSDKGSIPDRFSAQQFSDYHSELNMSSLELGDSALYFCASSLENRTPSPLHFGNGTRLTVT.